These T cell receptor beta chains were read from a single sample in a study of beta chain features in type 1 diabetes. Libraries were prepared by immunoSEQ multiplex PCR; TCRdb keeps only in-frame clonotypes and omits some of them. The sample contains under 400,000 clones, around 13% of which appear only once. Sequencing was performed on central memory CD4+ T cells from blood. These TCRs come from a man aged 25-40 years in good health. CDR3s include the opening cysteine and the closing phenylalanine or tryptophan. A D gene is named only where the DNA matches it firmly. A row's size may be missing; if present it is once, few, many or a size class.

clone_size	v_call	j_call	d_call	cdr3_aa	cdr3_nt
NA	TRBV19	TRBJ1-1	NA	CASSVDLGFTEAFF	TGTGCCAGTAGTGTCGACTTGGGGTTCACTGAAGCTTTCTTT
NA	TRBV2	TRBJ2-5	TRBD2	CASSETVAGLETQYF	TGTGCCAGCAGTGAAACGGTAGCGGGGCTGGAGACCCAGTACTTC
few	TRBV6-1	TRBJ2-1	TRBD2	CASIMTSGIYGEQFF	TGTGCCAGCATCATGACTAGCGGGATTTATGGTGAGCAGTTCTTC
NA	TRBV7-9	TRBJ1-3	TRBD1	CASSFAPTGGSGNTIYF	TGTGCCAGCAGCTTTGCCCCGACAGGGGGGTCTGGAAACACCATATATTTT
NA	TRBV7-8	TRBJ2-7	TRBD1	CASSLDGQGFNEQYF	TGTGCCAGCAGCTTAGACGGACAGGGTTTCAACGAGCAGTACTTC
NA	TRBV15	TRBJ2-7	TRBD1	CATSRDPGQNYEQYF	TGTGCCACCAGCAGAGATCCGGGACAGAACTACGAGCAGTACTTC
few	TRBV18	TRBJ2-3	NA	CASSPPGRTDTQYF	TGTGCCAGCTCACCACCAGGACGCACAGATACGCAGTATTTT
NA	TRBV6-6	TRBJ1-2	NA	CASSYYRVGYTF	TGTGCCAGCAGTTACTACAGGGTTGGCTACACCTTC
NA	TRBV5-8	TRBJ2-5	TRBD1	CASSPGQGLRETQYF	TGTGCCAGCAGCCCCGGACAGGGGTTGAGAGAGACCCAGTACTTC
many	TRBV19	TRBJ1-3	NA	CASSIDIPSGNTIYF	TGTGCCAGTAGTATCGACATACCCTCTGGAAACACCATATATTTT
few	TRBV14	TRBJ1-2	NA	CASSQVGGIGYGYTF	TGTGCCAGCAGCCAAGTGGGGGGCATTGGCTATGGCTACACCTTC
few	TRBV2	TRBJ1-1	NA	CASRAEFAGEAFF	TGTGCCAGCAGAGCGGAGTTTGCGGGTGAAGCTTTCTTT
once	TRBV19	TRBJ1-5	NA	CASSNGGGMNQPQHF	TGTGCCAGTAGTAACGGGGGGGGAATGAATCAGCCCCAGCATTTT
NA	TRBV13	TRBJ2-3	TRBD2	CASSSPQRGATDTQYF	TGTGCCAGCTCCTCCCCCCAGCGGGGGGCCACAGATACGCAGTATTTT
few	TRBV11-2	TRBJ2-6	NA	CASSLLPGTYSGANVLTF	TGTGCCAGCAGCCTACTGCCGGGGACGTACTCTGGGGCCAACGTCCTGACTTTC
NA	TRBV18	TRBJ1-5	NA	CASSPEQGPQPQHF	TGTGCCAGCTCACCAGAACAGGGACCCCAGCCCCAGCATTTT
few	TRBV19	TRBJ1-6	NA	CASSNSPAQRAPLHF	TGTGCCAGTAGTAATTCGCCAGCCCAAAGGGCACCCCTCCACTTT
few	TRBV11-3	TRBJ2-1	NA	CASSTYGGAGDNEQFF	TGTGCCAGCAGCACCTATGGCGGGGCCGGGGACAATGAGCAGTTCTTC
NA	TRBV6-5	TRBJ1-2	TRBD1	CASSSLDRGGGYTF	TGTGCCAGCAGTTCCCTGGACAGGGGGGGTGGCTACACCTTC
few	TRBV6-1	TRBJ1-6	NA	CASRQQTNSPLHF	TGTGCCAGCAGACAGCAGACTAATTCACCCCTCCACTTT